The 19 T cell receptor beta chains below were found in one sample sequenced in a study of blood T cell repertoires in COVID-19. Repertoires were generated with immunoSEQ multiplex PCR, while TCRdb's copy carries only in-frame clones and drops some. The repertoire has 120,000 or so clones, about two thirds of them found once; the top ten carry approximately 0.79%. The material sequenced was peripheral blood. Receptors were obtained from a human donor with acute or convalescent COVID-19. The donor label of this sample is uncertain.

This chain joins TRBV11-2 and TRBJ2-7, with D perhaps matching TRBD2 (6 bases). CDR3 length equals 15 residues. Trimming cost V 1 base and J 3 bases, with 13 bases left between them. Germline CDR1 and CDR2: SGHAT and FQNNGV. The CDR3 nucleotides are TGTGCCAGCAGCTTAGCGGTAGCGGCCCTCTACGAGCAGTACTTC. As protein: CASSLAVAALYEQYF.

This clone was seen repeatedly, ten times or more. This sequence joins TRBV14 and TRBJ1-2; D is perhaps TRBD1 (6 bases). The CDR3 is 17 residues long. In germline, CDR1 is SGHDN, CDR2 FVKESK. Trimming pared 0 bases from V and 4 bases from J, leaving 18 bases between. As DNA, the CDR3 is TGTGCCAGCAGCCAAGAAGGGATAATGGGGGCCTCCTATGGCTACACCTTC. It specifies CASSQEGIMGASYGYTF.

This sequence joins TRBV30 and TRBJ1-4; D gene ambiguous. The CDR3 is made up of 16 amino acids. Germline V lookup: CDR1 GTSNPN, CDR2 SVGIG (reference sequence). V lost 0 bases and J lost 4, with 15 bases in between. CDR3 protein: CAWSVLTGQYNEKLFF. CDR3 bases: TGTGCCTGGAGTGTCCTAACTGGGCAGTATAATGAAAAACTGTTTTTT.

This rearrangement joins TRBV5-5 to TRBJ1-2; TRBD1 matches at 8 bases. The CDR3 contains 15 residues. The trim removed 0 bases at V and 4 bases at J, leaving 5 bases unmatched. CDR1 is SGHKS, CDR2 YYEKEE, per germline (reference sequence). CDR3 amino acids: CASSLESGGFYGYTF. DNA of the CDR3: TGTGCCAGCAGCTTGGAGTCAGGGGGCTTCTATGGCTACACCTTC. Based on the CDR3 plus reference TRBV5-5 and TRBJ1-2, the full variable domain is DAGVTQSPTHLIKTRGQQVTLRCSPISGHKSVSWYQQVLGQGPQFIFQYYEKEERGRGNFPDRFSARQFPNYSSELNVNALLLGDSALYLCASSLESGGFYGYTFGSGTRLTVV.

This chain joins TRBV2 and TRBJ1-6; no clear D gene. Germline V gives CDR1 SNHLY, CDR2 FYNNEI. Trimming cost V 6 bases and J 0 bases, with 9 bases left between them. The CDR3 is 15 amino acids. CDR3 sequence reads: CASSRETSYNSPLHF. The CDR3 DNA reads as TGTGCCAGCAGCCGGGAAACCTCCTATAATTCACCCCTCCACTTT.

The rearrangement joins TRBV28 to TRBJ2-2; 7 positions match TRBD2. The V gene's germline CDR1 is MDHEN and CDR2 SYDVKM. The CDR3 sequence is 16 residues long. J was trimmed by 0 bases and V by 8 bases; bases with no gene match: 9. The CDR3 here is CASLPGGKSNTGELFF. The CDR3 bases are TGTGCCAGCCTCCCCGGGGGGAAGTCGAACACCGGGGAGCTGTTTTTT.

About this clone itself: Other DNA sequences in this specimen translate into the identical CDR3. The chain is built from TRBV7-9 and TRBJ1-2; TRBD1 aligns across 8 bases. J gave up 6 bases and V 1 base, and 1 base lay outside the gene matches. Germline CDR1 is SEHNR and CDR2 is FQNEAQ (reference sequence). The CDR3 runs to 13 residues. The CDR3, as DNA: TGTGCCAGCAGCTTAGGACAGGGGAATGGCTACACCTTC. This codes for CASSLGQGNGYTF.

This sequence joins TRBV11-2 and TRBJ2-3; the match to TRBD1 covers 7 bases. CDR1 is SGHAT, CDR2 FQNNGV, per germline. This CDR3 contains 16 residues. Trimming at V came to 5 bases and at J to 2 bases, leaving 10 bases not matched to a gene. CDR3 sequence reads: CASSQAETGSTDTQYF. DNA for the CDR3: TGTGCCAGCAGCCAAGCCGAGACAGGGTCCACAGATACGCAGTATTTT.

The chain couples TRBV2 to TRBJ2-1; 8 nucleotides match TRBD2. V dropped 6 bases and J dropped 8; count of bases not matched to a gene: 9. The CDR3 runs 14 residues. The V gene's germline CDR1 is SNHLY and CDR2 FYNNEI. The CDR3 DNA is TGTGCCAGCAGGGATACGGGGGGGTTCGATGAGCAGTTCTTC. It is translated as CASRDTGGFDEQFF. Together with reference TRBV2 and TRBJ2-1, the CDR3 gives the full variable domain: EPEVTQTPSHQVTQMGQEVILRCVPISNHLYFYWYRQILGQKVEFLVSFYNNEISEKSEIFDDQFSVERPDGSNFTLKIRSTKLEDSAMYFCASRDTGGFDEQFFGPGTRLTVL.

The chain uses TRBV4-2 and TRBJ2-3, with 10 bases that match TRBD2. The CDR3 covers 18 residues. CDR1 and CDR2 from the germline V gene are LGHNA and YNFKEQ. Trimming removed 3 bases from V and 0 bases from J; junction bases left unmatched: 9. CDR3 loop: CASSQLSGGDSSTDTQYF. In DNA form, the CDR3 reads TGTGCCAGCAGCCAGCTCAGCGGGGGGGACTCTAGCACAGATACGCAGTATTTT.

This chain joins TRBV7-2 and TRBJ1-1; D unresolved. The CDR3 has 15 amino acids. V shed 3 bases and J shed 1 base, with 12 bases lying between them. Germline values: CDR1 SGHTA, CDR2 FQGNSA. The CDR3 spells CASSFTGRGNTEAFF. The CDR3 DNA reads TGTGCCAGCAGCTTCACCGGTCGGGGGAACACTGAAGCTTTCTTT.

The chain links TRBV2 to TRBJ2-3; 7 bases are a match to TRBD2. V shed 5 bases, J shed 7 bases, and the junction held 6 bases outside the gene matches. Germline CDR1 is SNHLY and CDR2 is FYNNEI. The CDR3 consists of 13 residues. The CDR3 here is CASSQIGRYTQYF. The CDR3 coding sequence is TGTGCCAGCAGTCAAATCGGGAGGTATACGCAGTATTTT.

The chain couples TRBV7-9 to TRBJ1-3, with 11 nucleotides matching TRBD1. Germline V gene lookup returns CDR1 SEHNR and CDR2 FQNEAQ (reference sequence). Trimming cost V 4 bases and J 6 bases; bases outside gene matches: 5. The CDR3 sequence is 15 residues long. This chain's CDR3 is CASSSGQGGVNTIYF. Here the CDR3 DNA reads TGTGCCAGCAGCTCGGGACAGGGGGGGGTAAACACCATATATTTT. The whole variable domain, filled in from reference TRBV7-9 and TRBJ1-3, reads DTGVSQNPRHKITKRGQNVTFRCDPISEHNRLYWYRQTLGQGPEFLTYFQNEAQLEKSRLLSDRFSAERPKGSFSTLEIQRTEQGDSAMYLCASSSGQGGVNTIYFGEGSWLTVV.

This chain joins TRBV11-2 and TRBJ2-3; a possible D gene is TRBD2 (6 bases). V shed 2 bases and J shed 0 bases, with 9 bases lying between them. Looked up from germline, CDR1 is SGHAT and CDR2 is FQNNGV. The CDR3 has 15 residues. This CDR3 is CASSLLRGSTDTQYF. The CDR3 coding sequence is TGTGCCAGCAGCTTACTACGGGGGAGCACAGATACGCAGTATTTT.

The chain employs TRBV7-9 and TRBJ2-6; 7 bases match TRBD1. Germline V CDR1 and CDR2: SEHNR, FQNEAQ (reference sequence). V was clipped by 6 bases and J by 2 bases; unmatched bases: 7. The CDR3 spans 16 residues. CDR3 in DNA: TGTGCCAGCAGTTACCTGACAGGGCCTGGGGCCAACGTCCTGACTTTC. Amino acid sequence: CASSYLTGPGANVLTF.

Only a few counts were recorded for this clone. The V gene is TRBV6-4, the J gene TRBJ2-1; 8 positions match TRBD1. Germline trimming cut 5 bases from V and 7 bases from J; bases unmatched to any gene: 10. Germline assignment: CDR1 MRHNA and CDR2 SNTAGT. The length of the CDR3 is 15 residues. The DNA for the CDR3 is TGTGCCAGCAGTAGGGGACAGGAGGGGTCAAATGAGCAGTTCTTC. Its translation is CASSRGQEGSNEQFF.

This chain joins TRBV5-6 and TRBJ2-5; possible D gene TRBD1, 5 bases. Trimming cost V 1 base and J 9 bases, with 16 bases left between them. Germline-derived CDR1 and CDR2 are SGHDT and YYEEEE. The CDR3 runs 14 residues. The CDR3 loop is CASSLRSQVGAQYF. The DNA for the CDR3 is TGTGCCAGCAGCTTGAGGTCACAGGTCGGAGCCCAGTACTTC.

This chain links TRBV5-6 with TRBJ2-1, with 9 nucleotides matching TRBD2. Germline V gene data show CDR1 as SGHDT and CDR2 as YYEEEE. CDR3 length: 16 residues. With V trimmed by 0 bases and J by 3 bases, 4 bases remained unmatched. The CDR3, as DNA: TGTGCCAGCAGCTTGGTCGGCGGGGGGGACTACAATGAGCAGTTCTTC. Its translation is CASSLVGGGDYNEQFF.

The rearrangement uses TRBV18 and TRBJ2-5; TRBD2 might be the D (5 bases). Germline assignment: CDR1 KGHSH and CDR2 LQKENI. The CDR3 is 14 amino acids. V was trimmed by 6 bases and J by 2 bases, leaving 13 bases between them. For the CDR3, the DNA is TGTGCCAGCTCGCTGGGGAGCTCTCAAGAGACCCAGTACTTC. This gives the protein CASSLGSSQETQYF.